Listed below are T cell receptor beta chains from one sample, sequenced in a study of CD8+CD57+ T cells in acquired aplastic anemia. TCRdb re-derived calls from the reads in MiXCR, one entry per CDR3 protein. The repertoire includes about 270,000 distinct CDR3 sequences, roughly half of them detected once, and 7% to 9% sits in the top ten. Material for sequencing was sorted CD4+, CD8+, or CD8+CD57+ T cells (not recorded which) from PBMCs. Receptors originate from a human donor with severe aplastic anemia or a healthy control (not recorded which). Both conserved end residues are part of each CDR3. Each record gives: D gene, clone size, V gene, J gene, CDR3 protein, CDR3 DNA. The D gene is left open where the match is weak. Clone size is shown for a subset of rows, as once, few, many or a class of expanded clone.

>TRBD1|many|TRBV5-1|TRBJ1-4
CASSLRQGPSGNEKLFF
TGCGCCAGCAGCCTCAGACAGGGACCTTCGGGGAATGAAAAACTGTTTTTT
>NA|many|TRBV10-1|TRBJ2-2
CASSEGSSAVGELFF
TGCGCCAGCAGTGAAGGGTCTAGCGCGGTCGGGGAGCTGTTTTTT
>NA|NA|TRBV2|TRBJ2-1
CASSEGQGAHNEQFF
TGTGCCAGCAGTGAGGGGCAGGGAGCTCACAATGAGCAGTTCTTC
>NA|NA|TRBV11-3|TRBJ2-7
CASSPDSKAFYEQYF
TGTGCCAGCAGCCCTGATTCAAAGGCCTTCTACGAGCAGTACTTC
>NA|many|TRBV27|TRBJ2-3
CASSLLRGVGADTQYF
TGTGCCAGCAGTCTACTCAGGGGTGTCGGCGCAGATACGCAGTATTTT
>NA|few|TRBV2|TRBJ1-1
CASSAYTEAFF
TGTGCCAGCAGTGCTTACACTGAAGCTTTCTTT
>NA|once|TRBV5-1|TRBJ2-7
CASSVEGFYEQYF
TGTGCCAGCAGCGTAGAAGGGTTCTACGAGCAGTACTTC
>NA|NA|TRBV7-6|TRBJ2-7
CASSLSGPETYEQYF
TGTGCCAGCAGCTTGAGCGGACCTGAGACCTACGAGCAGTACTTC
>TRBD1|NA|TRBV4-3|TRBJ2-7
CASSQERDSYEQYF
TGCGCCAGCAGCCAAGAGAGGGACAGCTACGAGCAGTACTTC
>NA|NA|TRBV20-1|TRBJ1-6
CSARVDGLSTSPLHF
TGCAGTGCTAGAGTTGACGGTCTATCGACTTCACCCCTCCACTTT
>NA|NA|TRBV2|TRBJ1-6
CASSSWVPYNSPLHF
TGTGCCAGCTCCAGTTGGGTCCCCTATAATTCACCCCTCCACTTT
>TRBD2|NA|TRBV10-1|TRBJ2-3
CASSDVAGYTDTQYF
TGCGCCAGCAGTGATGTAGCGGGATATACAGATACGCAGTATTTT
>TRBD1|NA|TRBV20-1|TRBJ1-2
CSALGQGNYGYTF
TGCAGTGCTCTAGGACAGGGAAACTATGGCTACACCTTC
>NA|NA|TRBV6-5|TRBJ2-3
CASSYSRADTQYF
TGTGCCAGCAGTTACAGCCGGGCAGATACGCAGTATTTT
>TRBD2|many|TRBV27|TRBJ2-7
CASRRTSGGSNSYEQYF
TGTGCCAGCAGAAGGACTAGCGGGGGTTCCAACTCCTACGAGCAGTACTTC
>TRBD1|NA|TRBV10-1|TRBJ1-1
CASSGYRGARTEAFF
TGCGCCAGCAGTGGATACAGGGGGGCTCGGACTGAAGCTTTCTTT
>TRBD1|NA|TRBV7-2|TRBJ1-1
CASSLADRVSEAFF
TGTGCCAGCAGCTTGGCGGACAGGGTATCTGAAGCTTTCTTT
>TRBD1|many|TRBV6-5|TRBJ1-1
CASSRQGANTEAFF
TGTGCCAGCAGCCGACAGGGGGCGAACACTGAAGCTTTCTTT
>NA|NA|TRBV24-1|TRBJ1-2
CATSDLLHFYTF
TGTGCCACCAGTGATTTGCTACACTTCTACACCTTC
>NA|NA|TRBV12-3/TRBV12-4|TRBJ2-5
CASSVGPRGAQYF
TGTGCCAGCAGTGTGGGACCCCGCGGAGCCCAGTACTTC
>NA|NA|TRBV7-2|TRBJ2-3
CASSLGYSTDTQYF
TGTGCCAGCAGCTTGGGGTATAGCACAGATACGCAGTATTTT
>NA|NA|TRBV7-9|TRBJ2-7
CASSTSGQAYEQYF
TGTGCCAGCAGCACGTCGGGGCAGGCCTACGAGCAGTACTTC